This TCR beta chain originates from a study of Ad26.COV2.S vaccination and SARS-CoV-2 variants (dated by TCRdb to the early 2020s). About the full investigation: Vaccine-arm donors came from COV1001, a multicentre, randomized, double-blind, placebo-controlled phase I-IIa trial of Ad26.COV2.S in healthy adults. Investigators did not know the trial group allocation while performing experiments and assessing outcomes. Trial participants were randomized into five groups of five: low-dose or high-dose Ad26.COV2.S given once or twice, or placebo on both occasions. Sequencing of the TCRbeta repertoire served to evaluate the specificity and breadth of SARS-CoV-2-reactive T cell receptors following Ad26.COV2.S vaccination. The TCR-sequenced set comprised approximately 32 samples: about 19 Ad26.COV2.S vaccine recipients, 5 placebo recipients and 8 SARS-CoV-2 convalescent individuals. Ad26.COV2.S was given intramuscularly at 5x10^10 or 1x10^11 viral particles, as a single shot or as two shots 56 days apart. The paper's findings and limits, for the study overall: Ad26.COV2.S recipients had higher spike-specific TCR breadth than placebo recipients (P = 0.0014). The authors noted that total T cell responses may have been underestimated by the TCR breadth and depth analyses. The study was not powered for comparison of responses between vaccine doses or regimens. Comparable non-spike TCR breadth was observed between vaccine and placebo recipients, consistent with only spike being contained in the vaccine. After vaccination, substantial breadth of spike-specific CD8+ and CD4+ T cell responses was reported.

This clone was detected only once. The antigen it recognizes is unknown. No quality values exist for individual bases; no much larger clone is one base distant. The treatment or condition label for this specimen denotes: around 19 received Ad26.COV2.S at low or high dose, single or two shots; five or six received placebo; per-sample allocation not given. For vaccine and placebo recipients, repertoires were sequenced using samples collected on day 63 after the first injection. Cohort 1b enrolled roughly 25 adults aged 18-55 years at a single site in Boston, USA, between 29 July and 7 August 2020. As a vaccine, Ad26.COV2.S was a replication-incompetent adenovirus type 26 vector that expressed a prefusion-stabilized SARS-CoV-2 spike protein derived from the original Wuhan strain. The immunoSEQ Assay was used to sequence TCRbeta CDR3 regions. After extraction, genomic DNA underwent amplification by bias-controlled multiplex PCR, followed by high-throughput sequencing. As for the authors' bioinformatics: Collapsing and filtering of sequences were performed to quantify the absolute abundance of each unique TCRbeta CDR3 region. T cell fraction was estimated by normalization of TCRbeta template counts to usable DNA, with usable DNA being measured through amplification of reference genes present in all nucleated cells. Repertoire TCRs were annotated as SARS-CoV-2-specific when V gene, CDR3 amino acid sequence and J gene were exactly matched to a known reactive TCR set. The reference SARS-CoV-2 TCR set was derived from MIRA and filtered for enrichment in COVID-19-positive ImmuneCODE repertoires, a step that removed public or cross-reactive TCRs. Drawing on the MIRA antigens, annotated TCRs were analysed further at the level of specific ORF or position within ORF. Depth was the summed frequency of annotated unique rearrangements, while breadth was defined as annotated unique rearrangements over total unique productive rearrangements. Group comparisons of TCR breadth used two-sided Wilcoxon rank-sum tests. TCRdb took this table from immuneACCESS and kept in-frame rearrangements with V and J called. Such tables lack part of the clones; where checked against another copy, unresolved V genes explain under half of the gap, and the rest is unexplained. D and trimming were read from the DNA, whereas the V and J calls and clone size are those reported in that table. The sample contains approximately 340,000 clones, 70% to 90% of them found a single time. The top ten hold 3.3% of the sample.

Trimmed from V: 6 bases; trimmed from J: 6 bases; junction bases lacking a gene match: 5. The germline V gene (reference sequence) supplies CDR1 LNHDA and CDR2 SQIVND. The CDR3 goes from the cysteine to the phenylalanine over 14 residues. Only the CDR3 region is kept as DNA, spanning 42 bases read in frame from base 1. Recombination connected TRBV19 to TRBJ1-6, with TRBD1 matching 7 junction bases. Material: peripheral blood, obtained in a trial of Ad26.COV2.S vaccine versus placebo. The source is a person aged 18-60 years who received the Ad26.COV2.S COVID-19 vaccine or a placebo. At the DNA level, the sequence is TGTGCCAGTAGACAAGGACAGGTTAATTCACCCCTCCACTTT. This yields the protein CASRQGQVNSPLHF.